These 25 T cell receptor beta chains share one sample of origin, sequenced in a study of T cell repertoires in cytomegalovirus infection. One entry per CDR3 protein results from TCRdb running MiXCR on the reads. Among hundreds of thousands of distinct CDR3 sequences, about 11% were seen once, and the ten largest hold about 9.4%. The material sequenced was PBMCs. Source of these receptors: a human donor in good health (CMV status not recorded). Some clones in this sample may be carry-over from other donors' samples.

This chain uses TRBV7-9 with TRBJ2-4, with 10 nucleotides matching TRBD2. The CDR3 is 14 amino acids. Germline V lookup: CDR1 SEHNR, CDR2 FQNEAQ (reference sequence). With 0 bases clipped from V and 15 bases from J, the junction kept 8 bases outside the gene matches. DNA for the CDR3: TGTGCCAGCAGCTTAGCTAGCGGGAGGCGGAGATGGTACTTC. It yields the protein CASSLASGRRRWYF.

This chain joins TRBV19 and TRBJ1-2, with 11 bases that match TRBD1. The CDR3 has 14 residues. Germline CDR1 and CDR2: LNHDA and SQIVND (reference sequence). Trimming took 9 bases from V and 8 from J; bases not matched to a gene: 11. The CDR3 sequence is CARRTGGGSTGYTF. The CDR3, as DNA: TGTGCCAGAAGGACAGGGGGCGGATCGACGGGCTACACCTTC.

This clonotype turned up a few times. The chain has TRBV5-6 and TRBJ2-1, with D unclear. The V gene's germline CDR1 is SGHDT and CDR2 YYEEEE. Trimming removed 4 bases at V and 0 bases at J, with 14 bases between. The CDR3 is 16 residues long. CDR3: CASSGRRGPSYNEQFF. The CDR3 region has the DNA TGTGCCAGCAGCGGAAGACGCGGTCCCTCCTACAATGAGCAGTTCTTC.

The table lists this clonotype with a few counts. The chain joins TRBV6-5 to TRBJ2-3; D gene unclear. V was shortened by 5 bases and J by 6 bases, with 12 bases between the two germline ends. Germline CDR1 MNHEY, CDR2 SVGAGI. This CDR3 region has 13 residues. In DNA form, the CDR3 reads TGTGCCAGCAGTCCCCCACCCGGGGATACGCAGTATTTT. This gives the protein CASSPPPGDTQYF.

This clonotype occurred many times. V and J are TRBV7-2 and TRBJ2-5; TRBD2 matches at 7 bases. Germline V gives CDR1 SGHTA, CDR2 FQGNSA. This CDR3 has 16 amino acids. Germline trimming cut 1 base from V and 4 bases from J; bases unmatched to any gene: 9. The CDR3 DNA reads as TGTGCCAGCAGCTTAGAATGGGCGGGGGTAAGAGAGACCCAGTACTTC. This codes for CASSLEWAGVRETQYF. The whole variable domain, remainder taken from reference TRBV7-2 and TRBJ2-5, is GAGVSQSPSNKVTEKGKDVELRCDPISGHTALYWYRQSLGQGLEFLIYFQGNSAPDKSGLPSDRFSAERTGGSVSTLTIQRTQQEDSAVYLCASSLEWAGVRETQYFGPGTRLLVL.

This clonotype was counted ten times or more. This chain connects TRBV5-6 to TRBJ2-7; 10 bases match TRBD2. The J segment lost 6 bases and the V segment lost 0 bases, leaving 12 bases of the junction unmatched. The length of the CDR3 is 17 residues. The V gene's germline CDR1 is SGHDT and CDR2 YYEEEE. DNA of the CDR3: TGTGCCAGCAGCTTGGGCCCTGGAGGACTAGCGGTCTCCGAGCAGTACTTC. Amino acid sequence: CASSLGPGGLAVSEQYF.

The chain joins TRBV12-3 or TRBV12-4 to TRBJ1-2; perhaps TRBD1 as D (6 bases). This CDR3 is 12 amino acids long. Trimming pared 8 bases from V and 2 bases from J, leaving 9 bases between. CDR3 sequence (DNA): TGTGCCAGCGGGGGCGCAAACTATGGCTACACCTTC. It translates to CASGGANYGYTF.

The sample holds a few counts of this clonotype. J is TRBJ2-1 and V is TRBV20-1; the match to TRBD2 covers 11 bases. The CDR3 spans 16 residues. CDR1 and CDR2 (germline): DFQATT, SNEGSKA (reference sequence). V gave up 6 bases and J gave up 7 bases; unmatched junction bases: 14. The CDR3 nucleotides read TGCAGTGCAATTTCCCATAGCGGGAGGGCAAGGAATGAGCAGTTCTTC. Translation gives CSAISHSGRARNEQFF.

This clonotype was counted at least ten times. The J gene is TRBJ1-6, the V gene TRBV2; no clear D gene. Germline CDR1 is SNHLY and CDR2 is FYNNEI. Trimming pared 6 bases from V and 7 bases from J, leaving 10 bases between. CDR3 length equals 13 residues. The CDR3 here is CASSLTSNSPLHF. DNA for the CDR3: TGTGCCAGCAGCTTGACTTCGAATTCACCCCTCCACTTT.

This clonotype came up many times. This rearrangement joins TRBV28 to TRBJ2-1; 9 nucleotides align to TRBD2. V gave up 8 bases and J gave up 8 bases; unmatched junction bases: 16. CDR1 is MDHEN and CDR2 is SYDVKM in the germline V gene. The CDR3 runs to 16 residues. CDR3 nucleotides: TGTGCCAGCGACAAGGTGAGGGCGGGAGGGCCGGATGAGCAGTTCTTC. Its protein product is CASDKVRAGGPDEQFF.

This clonotype has ten or more counts. V is TRBV27 and J is TRBJ2-1; no clear D. Between the trimmed V and J ends, which lost 6 bases and 0 bases, there was a span of 6 bases. The CDR3 spans 13 residues. Per germline, CDR1 MNHEY and CDR2 SMNVEV (reference sequence). The CDR3 nucleotides read TGTGCCAGCAGGCCAGGCTCCTACAATGAGCAGTTCTTC. Residues: CASRPGSYNEQFF.

This clonotype appeared many times. The chain recombines TRBV7-3 with TRBJ1-1, with D perhaps matching TRBD1 (5 bases). The CDR3 has 15 residues. V was clipped by 3 bases and J by 3 bases, with 14 bases between them. CDR1 is SGHTA, CDR2 FQGTGA, per germline. The CDR3 is CASSLERQFYTEAFF. For the CDR3, the DNA is TGTGCCAGCAGCTTGGAGAGACAGTTCTACACTGAAGCTTTCTTT. The full variable domain, in which reference TRBV7-3 and TRBJ1-1 provide the parts outside the CDR3, is GAGVSQTPSNKVTEKGKYVELRCDPISGHTALYWYRQSLGQGPEFLIYFQGTGAADDSGLPNDRFFAVRPEGSVSTLKIQRTERGDSAVYLCASSLERQFYTEAFFGQGTRLTVV.

This clonotype was found a few times. V is TRBV9 and J is TRBJ1-3; TRBD1 matches 7 bases. Germline values: CDR1 SGDLS, CDR2 YYNGEE. The CDR3 has 15 residues. The trim removed 4 bases at V and 8 bases at J, leaving 12 bases unmatched. CDR3 DNA: TGTGCCAGCAGCCCAGGAGGGCAGGGGGTAGACACCATATATTTT. Translating it yields CASSPGGQGVDTIYF.

Comment on this clonotype: Given a much more abundant clone one base away, this may be a read error. The chain has TRBV7-9 and TRBJ1-1, with D possibly TRBD1 on 6 matching bases. V lost 6 bases and J lost 10, with 15 bases in between. The length of the CDR3 is 12 residues. Germline CDR1 is SEHNR and CDR2 is FQNEAQ (reference sequence). The DNA of the CDR3 is TGTGCCAGCAGATTGGGGGGCGGTGTAGCTTTCTTT. Translated: CASRLGGGVAFF.

This clonotype has a count of ten or more. The gene calls are TRBV5-4 and TRBJ2-2; 10 positions match TRBD1. Germline V gene data show CDR1 as SGHNT and CDR2 as YYREEE (reference sequence). The CDR3 sequence is 17 residues long. The ends lost 5 bases at V and 5 bases at J; junction bases unmatched: 12. The CDR3 loop is CASSPRQGAPGTGELFF. In DNA, the CDR3 is TGTGCCAGCAGTCCAAGACAGGGGGCGCCGGGAACCGGGGAGCTGTTTTTT.

This clonotype was picked up many times. This chain connects TRBV10-3 to TRBJ2-2; D may match TRBD1 or TRBD2 (5 bases each). V was cut by 0 bases and J by 4 bases, with 12 bases left in between. Germline values: CDR1 ENHRY, CDR2 SYGVKD. The CDR3 length is 16 residues. The CDR3 DNA sequence: TGTGCCATCAGTGAGTCCGAGGAGAGGGGCACCGGGGAGCTGTTTTTT. Protein: CAISESEERGTGELFF.

This clonotype has at least ten counts. This chain connects TRBV12-3 or TRBV12-4 to TRBJ1-5, with unresolved D. The CDR3 loop spans 13 amino acids. V shed 3 bases and J shed 4 bases, with 7 bases lying between them. CDR3 region: CASSFYRNQPQHF. Written as DNA, the CDR3 is TGTGCCAGCAGTTTCTACAGAAATCAGCCCCAGCATTTT.

In its sample, this clonotype was seen many times. The chain carries TRBV5-6 and TRBJ2-7; weak D call: TRBD2 (6 bases). The CDR3 is made up of 12 amino acids. V lost 4 bases and J 4 bases, leaving 9 bases between the germline ends. Germline-derived CDR1 and CDR2 are SGHDT and YYEEEE. The CDR3 region is CASSVGLYEQYF. Here the CDR3 DNA reads TGTGCCAGCAGCGTAGGACTATACGAGCAGTACTTC. Full variable domain (remainder filled in from reference TRBV5-6 and TRBJ2-7): DAGVTQSPTHLIKTRGQQVTLRCSPKSGHDTVSWYQQALGQGPQFIFQYYEEEERQRGNFPDRFSGHQFPNYSSELNVNALLLGDSALYLCASSVGLYEQYFGPGTRLTVT.

In its sample, this clonotype was seen a few times. The J gene is TRBJ2-7, the V gene TRBV18; 10 nucleotides align to TRBD2. The CDR3 extends over 15 amino acids. The ends lost 3 bases at V and 6 bases at J; junction bases unmatched: 8. Germline V lookup: CDR1 KGHSH, CDR2 LQKENI. The DNA of the CDR3 is TGTGCCAGCTCACCTAGAGCGGGGGGGCCGGGCGAGCAGTACTTC. It translates to CASSPRAGGPGEQYF.

This clonotype was detected ten times or more. This chain joins TRBV11-2 and TRBJ2-1, with D possibly matching TRBD2 (7 bases). Germline lookup yields CDR1 SGHAT and CDR2 FQNNGV. V was clipped by 1 base and J by 9 bases, with 22 bases between them. This CDR3 is built from 17 residues. The CDR3 loop is CASSLVWGGPSVSEQFF. CDR3 sequence (DNA): TGTGCCAGCAGCTTAGTTTGGGGGGGGCCCTCGGTGAGTGAGCAGTTCTTC.

The chain has TRBV29-1 and TRBJ1-2; D is possibly TRBD1 (6 bases). CDR1 and CDR2 from the germline V gene are SQVTM and ANQGSEA. This CDR3 spans 11 amino acids. V lost 8 bases, J lost 6 bases, and 13 bases lay in between. The chain's CDR3 is CSSGQTDGYTF. Written as DNA, the CDR3 is TGCAGCTCCGGACAGACTGATGGCTACACCTTC.

This clonotype has more than one count but fewer than ten. The chain recombines TRBV20-1 with TRBJ1-2, with D possibly TRBD1 on 6 matching bases. The germline gives CDR1 DFQATT, CDR2 SNEGSKA (reference sequence). The V end was cut by 5 bases, the J end by 1 base, with 14 bases between. There are 14 residues in the CDR3. Here the CDR3 reads CSAPSGVSNYGYTF. For the CDR3, the DNA is TGCAGTGCTCCTTCAGGGGTTAGTAACTATGGCTACACCTTC.

This clonotype was detected a few times. The CDR3 is CASTPGAGMMNTEAFF. CDR3 nucleotide sequence: TGTGCCAGTACCCCCGGGGCGGGGATGATGAACACTGAAGCTTTCTTT. The genes are TRBV19 and TRBJ1-1, with D maybe TRBD1 (5 bases). With 7 bases removed from V and 0 bases from J, the gap between germline ends came to 18 bases. Per germline, CDR1 LNHDA and CDR2 SQIVND (reference sequence). The CDR3 consists of 16 residues.

This clonotype was seen many times. The chain joins TRBV7-9 to TRBJ2-1; perhaps D is TRBD1 or TRBD2 (5 bases each). V lost 5 bases to trimming and J lost 2 bases, with 16 bases between them. The CDR3 runs to 16 residues. Germline CDR1 reads SEHNR; CDR2 reads FQNEAQ (reference sequence). The CDR3, as DNA: TGTGCCAGCAGCCCCCCGGGACGTCAGGCCTACAATGAGCAGTTCTTC. It encodes CASSPPGRQAYNEQFF.

This clonotype was detected ten times or more. The gene calls are TRBV7-3 and TRBJ2-1; the match to TRBD2 covers 7 bases. V was clipped by 0 bases and J by 7 bases; unmatched bases: 6. In germline, CDR1 is SGHTA, CDR2 FQGTGA. CDR3 length: 15 amino acids. The CDR3 DNA sequence: TGTGCCAGCAGCTTAACGGGAGGGTCAGTGAATGAGCAGTTCTTC. Protein sequence: CASSLTGGSVNEQFF.